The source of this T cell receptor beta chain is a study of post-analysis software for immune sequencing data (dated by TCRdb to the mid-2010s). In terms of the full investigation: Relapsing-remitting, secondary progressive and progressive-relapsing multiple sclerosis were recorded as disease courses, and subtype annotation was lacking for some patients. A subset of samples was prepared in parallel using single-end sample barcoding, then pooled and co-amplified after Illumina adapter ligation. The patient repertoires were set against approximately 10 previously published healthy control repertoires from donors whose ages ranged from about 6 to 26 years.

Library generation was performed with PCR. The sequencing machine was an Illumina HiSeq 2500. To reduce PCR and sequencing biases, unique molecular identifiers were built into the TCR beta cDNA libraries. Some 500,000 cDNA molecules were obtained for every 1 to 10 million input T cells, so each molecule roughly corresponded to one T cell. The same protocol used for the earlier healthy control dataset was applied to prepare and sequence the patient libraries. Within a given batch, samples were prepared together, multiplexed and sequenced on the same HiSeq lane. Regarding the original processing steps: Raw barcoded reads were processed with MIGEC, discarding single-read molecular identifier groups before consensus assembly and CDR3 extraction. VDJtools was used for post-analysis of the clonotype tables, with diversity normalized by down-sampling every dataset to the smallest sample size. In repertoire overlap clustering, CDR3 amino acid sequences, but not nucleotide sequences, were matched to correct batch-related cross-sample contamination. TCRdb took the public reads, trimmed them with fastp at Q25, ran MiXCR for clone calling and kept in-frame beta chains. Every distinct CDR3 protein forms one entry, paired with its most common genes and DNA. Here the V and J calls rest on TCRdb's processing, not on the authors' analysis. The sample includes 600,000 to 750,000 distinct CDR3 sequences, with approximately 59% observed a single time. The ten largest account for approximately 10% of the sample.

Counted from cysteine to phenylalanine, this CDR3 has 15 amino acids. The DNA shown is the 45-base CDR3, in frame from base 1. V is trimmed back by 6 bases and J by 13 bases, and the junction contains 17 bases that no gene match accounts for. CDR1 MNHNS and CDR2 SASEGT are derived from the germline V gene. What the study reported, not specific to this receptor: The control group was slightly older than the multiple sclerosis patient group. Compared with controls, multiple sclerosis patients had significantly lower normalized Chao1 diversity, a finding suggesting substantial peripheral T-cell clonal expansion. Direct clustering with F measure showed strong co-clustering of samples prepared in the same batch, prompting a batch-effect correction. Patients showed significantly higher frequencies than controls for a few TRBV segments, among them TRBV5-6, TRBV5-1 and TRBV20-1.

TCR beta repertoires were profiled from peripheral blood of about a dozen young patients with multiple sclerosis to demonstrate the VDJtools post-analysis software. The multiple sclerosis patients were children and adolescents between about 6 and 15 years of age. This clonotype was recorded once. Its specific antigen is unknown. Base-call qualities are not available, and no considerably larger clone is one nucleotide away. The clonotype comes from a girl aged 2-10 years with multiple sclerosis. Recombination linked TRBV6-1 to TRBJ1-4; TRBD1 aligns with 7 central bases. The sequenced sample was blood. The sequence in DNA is TGTGCCAGCAGACTTGACAGGGCGCCCGGGGAGGGACTGTTTTTT. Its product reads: CASRLDRAPGEGLFF.